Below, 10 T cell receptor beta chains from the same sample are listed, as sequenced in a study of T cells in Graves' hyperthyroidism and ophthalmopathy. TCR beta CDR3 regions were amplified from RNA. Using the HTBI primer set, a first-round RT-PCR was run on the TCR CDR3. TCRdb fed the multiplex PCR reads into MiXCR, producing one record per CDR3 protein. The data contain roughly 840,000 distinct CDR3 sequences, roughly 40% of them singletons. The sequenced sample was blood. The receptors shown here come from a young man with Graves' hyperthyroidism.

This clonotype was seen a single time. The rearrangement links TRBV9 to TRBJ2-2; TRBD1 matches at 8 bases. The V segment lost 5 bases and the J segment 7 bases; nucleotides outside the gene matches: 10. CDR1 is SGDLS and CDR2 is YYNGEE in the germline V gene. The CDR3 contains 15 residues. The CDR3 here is CASSGRTGKIGELFF. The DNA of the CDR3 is TGTGCCAGCAGTGGGCGGACAGGGAAGATCGGGGAGCTGTTTTTT.

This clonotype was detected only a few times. The CDR3, as DNA: TGTGCCAGCAGCCCCTGGGGGAAGAGCAATCAGCCCCAGCATTTT. It is translated as CASSPWGKSNQPQHF. The rearrangement links TRBV9 to TRBJ1-5; D perhaps matches TRBD1 (5 bases). The CDR3 contains 15 residues. Trimming cost V 4 bases and J 1 base, with 12 bases left between them. Germline assignment: CDR1 SGDLS and CDR2 YYNGEE.

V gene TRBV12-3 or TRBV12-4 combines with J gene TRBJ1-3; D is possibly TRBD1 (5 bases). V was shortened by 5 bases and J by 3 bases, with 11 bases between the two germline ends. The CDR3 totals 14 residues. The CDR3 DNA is TGTGCCAGCAGTCGGGGGGTGCGTGGAAACACCATATATTTT. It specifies CASSRGVRGNTIYF.

This chain's CDR3 is CSVGSSGQASYEQYF. Written as DNA, the CDR3 is TGCAGCGTTGGATCTAGCGGACAGGCCTCCTACGAGCAGTACTTC. The chain recombines TRBV29-1 with TRBJ2-7; D may match TRBD1 or TRBD2 (7 bases each). The germline V and J ends were trimmed by 4 bases and 0 bases, with 16 bases remaining between them. There are 15 residues in the CDR3. The germline V gene has CDR1 SQVTM and CDR2 ANQGSEA.

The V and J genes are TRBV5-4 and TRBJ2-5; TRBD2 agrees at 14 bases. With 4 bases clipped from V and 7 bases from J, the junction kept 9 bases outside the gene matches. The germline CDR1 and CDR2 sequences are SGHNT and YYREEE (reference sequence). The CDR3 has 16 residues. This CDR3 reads CASSQTSGGAGGTQYF. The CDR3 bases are TGTGCCAGCAGCCAGACTAGCGGGGGGGCCGGCGGGACCCAGTACTTC. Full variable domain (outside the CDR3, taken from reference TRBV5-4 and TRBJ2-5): ETGVTQSPTHLIKTRGQQVTLRCSSQSGHNTVSWYQQALGQGPQFIFQYYREEENGRGNFPPRFSGLQFPNYSSELNVNALELDDSALYLCASSQTSGGAGGTQYFGPGTRLLVL.

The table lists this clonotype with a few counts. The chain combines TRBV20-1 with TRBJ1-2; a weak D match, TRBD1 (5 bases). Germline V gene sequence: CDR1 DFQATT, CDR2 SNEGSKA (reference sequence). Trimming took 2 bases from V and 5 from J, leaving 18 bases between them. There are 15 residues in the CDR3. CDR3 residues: CSARHGLEGIYGYTF. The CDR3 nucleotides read TGCAGTGCTAGACACGGACTAGAGGGGATTTATGGCTACACCTTC.

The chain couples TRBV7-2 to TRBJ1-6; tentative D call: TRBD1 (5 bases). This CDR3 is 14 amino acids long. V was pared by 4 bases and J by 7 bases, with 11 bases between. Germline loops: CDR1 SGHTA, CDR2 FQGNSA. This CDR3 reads CASSYDSRNSPLHF. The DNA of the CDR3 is TGTGCCAGCAGCTACGACAGTCGCAATTCACCCCTCCACTTT.

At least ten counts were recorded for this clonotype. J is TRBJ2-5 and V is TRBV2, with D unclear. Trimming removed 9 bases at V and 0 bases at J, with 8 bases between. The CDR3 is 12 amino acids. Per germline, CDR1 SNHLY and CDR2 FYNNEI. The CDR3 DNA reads TGTGCCAGTCGGTGGTACCAAGAGACCCAGTACTTC. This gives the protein CASRWYQETQYF.

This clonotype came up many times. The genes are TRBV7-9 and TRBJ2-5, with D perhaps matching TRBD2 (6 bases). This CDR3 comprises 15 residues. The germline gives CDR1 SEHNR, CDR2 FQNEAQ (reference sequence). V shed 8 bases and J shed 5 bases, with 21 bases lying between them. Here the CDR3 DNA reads TGTGCCAGCGGCCCCCTAATGAGTGCGGGGGAGACCCAGTACTTC. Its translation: CASGPLMSAGETQYF.

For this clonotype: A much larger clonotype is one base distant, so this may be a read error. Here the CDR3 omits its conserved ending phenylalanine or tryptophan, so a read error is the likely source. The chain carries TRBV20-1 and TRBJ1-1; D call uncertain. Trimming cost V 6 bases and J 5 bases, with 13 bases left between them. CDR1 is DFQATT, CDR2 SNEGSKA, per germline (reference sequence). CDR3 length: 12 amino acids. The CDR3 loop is CSANIVGTEAFL. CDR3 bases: TGCAGTGCCAACATCGTGGGGACTGAAGCTTTCCTT.